The entry that follows covers one T cell receptor beta chain sequence. Germline V gene sequence: CDR1 SGHTA, CDR2 FQGNSA. The CDR3 is made up of 17 amino acids. Losses at the gene ends were 1 base for V and 9 bases for J; bases not matched to a gene: 9. The sample originates from a study of blood T cell repertoires in COVID-19. Background on the study: Sites across the United States, Italy and Spain contributed samples from acute and convalescent COVID-19. T cells, B-cell-depleted T cells, or PBMCs supplied cDNA or gDNA.

In the original analysis: The authors estimated nucleated cell counts from reference gene primer amplification. TCRdb's table, derived via immunoSEQ multiplex PCR, lists solely in-frame clones and lacks some. The V and J calls and the clone size are those of that table, but D and trimming were determined from the DNA. The sample shows approximately 230,000 clones, about 90% of them seen only once. The clonotype was recovered from a man older than 75 with acute or convalescent COVID-19. This chain uses TRBV7-2 with TRBJ1-6; 10 positions agree with TRBD1. What was sequenced was peripheral blood. CDR3 amino acids: CASSLGGQGNFGSPLHF. The CDR3 bases are TGTGCCAGCAGCTTAGGGGGACAGGGGAATTTTGGTTCACCCCTCCACTTT.